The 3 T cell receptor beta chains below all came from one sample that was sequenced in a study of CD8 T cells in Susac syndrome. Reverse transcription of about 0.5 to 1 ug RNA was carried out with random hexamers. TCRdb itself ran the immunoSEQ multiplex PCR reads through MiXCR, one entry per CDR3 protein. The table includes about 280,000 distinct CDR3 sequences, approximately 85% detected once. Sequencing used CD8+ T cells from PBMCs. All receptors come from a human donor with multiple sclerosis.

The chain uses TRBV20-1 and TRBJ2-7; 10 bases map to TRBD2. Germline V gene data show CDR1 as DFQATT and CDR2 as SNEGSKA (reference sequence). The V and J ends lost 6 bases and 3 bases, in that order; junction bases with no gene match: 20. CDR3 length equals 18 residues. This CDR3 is CSAPVGLAGVRWSYEQYF. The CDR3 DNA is TGCAGTGCACCGGTGGGGCTAGCGGGGGTCCGTTGGAGCTACGAGCAGTACTTC.

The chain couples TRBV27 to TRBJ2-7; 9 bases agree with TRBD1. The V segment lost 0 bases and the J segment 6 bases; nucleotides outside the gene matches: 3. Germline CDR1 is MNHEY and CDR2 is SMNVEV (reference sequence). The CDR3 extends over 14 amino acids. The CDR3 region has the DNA TGTGCCAGCAGTTTATCGGGGACAGGGTCCGAGCAGTACTTC. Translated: CASSLSGTGSEQYF.

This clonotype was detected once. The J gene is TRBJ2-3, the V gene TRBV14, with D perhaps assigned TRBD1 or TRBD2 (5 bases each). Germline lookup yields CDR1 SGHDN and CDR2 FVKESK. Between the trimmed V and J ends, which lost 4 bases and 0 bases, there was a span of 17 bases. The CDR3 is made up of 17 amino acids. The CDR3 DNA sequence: TGTGCCAGCAGCCCCCCGTCGGGGACCCCGAGCACAGATACGCAGTATTTT. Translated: CASSPPSGTPSTDTQYF.